This entry describes one T cell receptor (beta chain). Antigen specificity is unknown. The sample belongs to a study of T cell repertoires in cytomegalovirus infection. Turning to the study itself: CMV infection and matching HLA type were both indicated by public TCR beta signatures. Study-level results: HLA-C-restricted CMV clonotypes gave the most frequent clonotype in two of eight donors.

TCRdb passed the reads through MiXCR, listing each CDR3 protein once. This repertoire shows 370,000 or so distinct CDR3 sequences, about 34% found once; its top ten account for roughly 12%. The CDR3 totals 12 residues. Trimming took off 3 bases at V and 2 bases at J, with 2 bases between the two ends. From germline, CDR1 is LNHDA and CDR2 SQIVND (reference sequence). The V and J genes are TRBV19 and TRBJ1-5; D is unclear. Sequenced material: cultured PBMCs, taken from culture after CMV antigen stimulation. This clonotype originated in a human donor in good health (CMV status not recorded). Some clones in this sample may be carry-over from other donors' samples. CDR3 nucleotides: TGTGCCAGTAGTATGGGCAATCAGCCCCAGCATTTT. It is translated as CASSMGNQPQHF.